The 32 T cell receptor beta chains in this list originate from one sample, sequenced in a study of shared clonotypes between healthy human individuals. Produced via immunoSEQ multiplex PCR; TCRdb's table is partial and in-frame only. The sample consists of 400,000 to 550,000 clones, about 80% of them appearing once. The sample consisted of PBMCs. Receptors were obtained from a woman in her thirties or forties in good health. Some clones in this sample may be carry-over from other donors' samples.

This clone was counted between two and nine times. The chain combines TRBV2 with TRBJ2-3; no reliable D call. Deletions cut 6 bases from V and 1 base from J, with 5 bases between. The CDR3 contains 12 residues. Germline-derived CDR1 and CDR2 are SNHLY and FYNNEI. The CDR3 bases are TGTGCCAGCAGCCGGGGCACAGATACGCAGTATTTT. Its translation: CASSRGTDTQYF.

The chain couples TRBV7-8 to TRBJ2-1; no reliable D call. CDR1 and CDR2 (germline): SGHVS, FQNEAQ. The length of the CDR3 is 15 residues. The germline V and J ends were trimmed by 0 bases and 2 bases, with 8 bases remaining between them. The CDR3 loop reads CASSLAVSTYNEQFF. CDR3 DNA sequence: TGTGCCAGCAGCTTAGCGGTATCAACCTACAATGAGCAGTTCTTC. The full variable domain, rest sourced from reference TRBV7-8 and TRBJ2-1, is GAGVSQSPRYKVAKRGQDVALRCDPISGHVSLFWYQQALGQGPEFLTYFQNEAQLDKSGLPSDRFFAERPEGSVSTLKIQRTQQEDSAVYLCASSLAVSTYNEQFFGPGTRLTVL.

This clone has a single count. CDR3 in DNA: TGTGCCAGCAGTCCCCAGGGACTAGCGGGAGATACGCAGTATTTT. Its translation: CASSPQGLAGDTQYF. The chain recombines TRBV2 with TRBJ2-3, with 12 bases matching TRBD2. The junction had 5 bases not matched to a gene; V was cut back by 5 bases and J by 5 bases. CDR3 length: 15 amino acids. The germline gives CDR1 SNHLY, CDR2 FYNNEI.

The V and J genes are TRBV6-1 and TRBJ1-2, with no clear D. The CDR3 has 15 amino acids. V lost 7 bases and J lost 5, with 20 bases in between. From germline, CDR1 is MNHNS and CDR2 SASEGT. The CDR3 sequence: CASTRTGREEYGYTF. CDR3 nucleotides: TGTGCCAGCACCCGCACGGGTCGCGAGGAATATGGCTACACCTTC.

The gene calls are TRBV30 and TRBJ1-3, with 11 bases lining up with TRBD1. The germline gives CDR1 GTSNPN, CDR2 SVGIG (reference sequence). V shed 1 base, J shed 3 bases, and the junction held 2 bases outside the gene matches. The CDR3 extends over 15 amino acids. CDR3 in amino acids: CAWSGGQGDGNTIYF. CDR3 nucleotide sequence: TGTGCCTGGAGTGGGGGACAGGGGGATGGAAACACCATATATTTT. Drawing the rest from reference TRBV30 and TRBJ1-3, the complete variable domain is SQTIHQWPATLVQPVGSPLSLECTVEGTSNPNLYWYRQAAGRGLQLLFYSVGIGQISSEVPQNLSASRPQDRQFILSSKKLLLSDSGFYLCAWSGGQGDGNTIYFGEGSWLTVV.

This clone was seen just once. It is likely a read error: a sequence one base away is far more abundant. CDR3 DNA sequence: TGTACCTGGAGTGTACCCATATCAGGCAATCAGCCCCAGCATTTT. This encodes CTWSVPISGNQPQHF. J is TRBJ1-5 and V is TRBV30; unclear D gene. The germline CDR1 and CDR2 sequences are GTSNPN and SVGIG (reference sequence). CDR3 length: 15 residues.

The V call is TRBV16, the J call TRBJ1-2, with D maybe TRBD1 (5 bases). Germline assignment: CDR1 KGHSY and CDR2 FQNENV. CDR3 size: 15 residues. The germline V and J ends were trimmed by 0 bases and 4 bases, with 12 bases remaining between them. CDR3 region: CASSQSGGRGYGYTF. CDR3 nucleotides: TGTGCCAGCAGCCAATCTGGAGGGAGGGGCTATGGCTACACCTTC. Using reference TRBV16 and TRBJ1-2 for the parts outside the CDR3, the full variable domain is GEEVAQTPKHLVRGEGQKAKLYCAPIKGHSYVFWYQQVLKNEFKFLISFQNENVFDETGMPKERFSAKCLPNSPCSLEIQATKLEDSAVYFCASSQSGGRGYGYTFGSGTRLTVV.

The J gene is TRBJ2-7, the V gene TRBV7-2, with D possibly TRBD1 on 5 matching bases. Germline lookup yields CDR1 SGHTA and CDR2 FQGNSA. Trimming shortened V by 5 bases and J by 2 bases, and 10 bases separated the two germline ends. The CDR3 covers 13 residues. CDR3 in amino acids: CASSPRVTYEQYF. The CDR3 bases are TGTGCCAGCAGCCCCAGGGTTACCTACGAGCAGTACTTC.

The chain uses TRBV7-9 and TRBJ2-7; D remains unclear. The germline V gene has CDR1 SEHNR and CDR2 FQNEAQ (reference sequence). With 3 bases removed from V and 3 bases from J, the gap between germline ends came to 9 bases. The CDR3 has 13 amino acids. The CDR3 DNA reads TGTGCCAGCAGCTTCGGTCTTTTCTACGAGCAGTACTTC. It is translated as CASSFGLFYEQYF. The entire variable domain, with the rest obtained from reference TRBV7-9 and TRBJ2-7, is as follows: DTGVSQNPRHKITKRGQNVTFRCDPISEHNRLYWYRQTLGQGPEFLTYFQNEAQLEKSRLLSDRFSAERPKGSFSTLEIQRTEQGDSAMYLCASSFGLFYEQYFGPGTRLTVT.

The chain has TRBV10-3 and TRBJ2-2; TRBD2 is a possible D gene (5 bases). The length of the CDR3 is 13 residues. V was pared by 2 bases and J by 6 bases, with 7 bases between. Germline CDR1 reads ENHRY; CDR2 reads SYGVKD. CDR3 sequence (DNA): TGTGCCATCAGTGAGGGACTTGCCGGGGAGCTGTTTTTT. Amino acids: CAISEGLAGELFF.

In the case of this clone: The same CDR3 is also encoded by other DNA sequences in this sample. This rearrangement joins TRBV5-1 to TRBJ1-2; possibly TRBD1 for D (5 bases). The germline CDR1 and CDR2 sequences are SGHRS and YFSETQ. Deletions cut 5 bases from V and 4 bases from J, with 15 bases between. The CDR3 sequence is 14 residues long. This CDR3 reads CASSSIQGGYGYTF. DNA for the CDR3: TGCGCCAGCAGTTCAATCCAGGGTGGCTATGGCTACACCTTC.

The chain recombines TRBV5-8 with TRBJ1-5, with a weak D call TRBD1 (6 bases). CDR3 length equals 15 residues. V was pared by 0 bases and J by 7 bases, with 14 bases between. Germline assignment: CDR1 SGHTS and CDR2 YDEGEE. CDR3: CASSLGVGGQQPQHF. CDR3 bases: TGTGCCAGCAGCTTGGGGGTCGGGGGGCAGCAGCCCCAGCATTTT.

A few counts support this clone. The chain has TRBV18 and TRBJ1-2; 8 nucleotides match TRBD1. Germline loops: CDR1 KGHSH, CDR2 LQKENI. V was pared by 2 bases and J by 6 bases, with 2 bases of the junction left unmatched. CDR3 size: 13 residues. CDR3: CASSPSGGNGYTF. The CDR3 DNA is TGTGCCAGCTCACCATCAGGGGGCAATGGCTACACCTTC. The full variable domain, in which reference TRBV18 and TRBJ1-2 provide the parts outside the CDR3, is NAGVMQNPRHLVRRRGQEARLRCSPMKGHSHVYWYRQLPEEGLKFMVYLQKENIIDESGMPKERFSAEFPKEGPSILRIQQVVRGDSAAYFCASSPSGGNGYTFGSGTRLTVV.

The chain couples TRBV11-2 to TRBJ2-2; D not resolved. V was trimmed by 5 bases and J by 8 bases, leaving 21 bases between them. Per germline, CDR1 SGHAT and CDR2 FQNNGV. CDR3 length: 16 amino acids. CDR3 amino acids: CASSLTLRAFTGELFF. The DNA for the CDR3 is TGTGCCAGCAGCCTAACGCTAAGGGCCTTTACTGGGGAGCTGTTTTTT.

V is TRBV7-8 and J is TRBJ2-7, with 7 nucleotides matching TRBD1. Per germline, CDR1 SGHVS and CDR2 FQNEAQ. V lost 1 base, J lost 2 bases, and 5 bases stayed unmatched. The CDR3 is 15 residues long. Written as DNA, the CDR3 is TGTGCCAGCAGCTTAGACTACAGGGGACCCTACGAGCAGTACTTC. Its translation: CASSLDYRGPYEQYF.

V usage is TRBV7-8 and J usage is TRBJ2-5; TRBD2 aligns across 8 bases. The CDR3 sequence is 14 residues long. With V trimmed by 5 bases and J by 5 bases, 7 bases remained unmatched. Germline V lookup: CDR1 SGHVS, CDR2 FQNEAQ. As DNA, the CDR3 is TGTGCCAGCAGCCCCCGGACTAGCCGGGAGACCCAGTACTTC. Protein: CASSPRTSRETQYF.

CDR3 protein: CTSSQVAPGHQTYGYTF. The CDR3 coding sequence is TGCACCAGCAGCCAAGTGGCACCGGGACACCAAACGTACGGCTACACCTTC. This chain joins TRBV1 and TRBJ1-2; TRBD1 is the table's D call and was not checked against the DNA. TRBV1 is reported as a pseudogene. The CDR3 has 17 amino acids.

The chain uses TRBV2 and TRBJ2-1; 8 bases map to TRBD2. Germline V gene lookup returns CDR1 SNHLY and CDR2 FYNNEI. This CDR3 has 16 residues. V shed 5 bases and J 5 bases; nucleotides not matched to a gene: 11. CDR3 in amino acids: CASSLRAGVEHNEQFF. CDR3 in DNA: TGTGCCAGCAGTTTAAGAGCGGGAGTTGAGCACAATGAGCAGTTCTTC.

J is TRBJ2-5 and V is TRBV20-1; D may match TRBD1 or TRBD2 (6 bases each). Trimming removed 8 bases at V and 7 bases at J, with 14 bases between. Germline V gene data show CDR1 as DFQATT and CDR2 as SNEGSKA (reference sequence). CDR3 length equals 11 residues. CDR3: CSSKRGATQYF. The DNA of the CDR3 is TGCAGTTCGAAGAGGGGGGCGACCCAGTACTTC.

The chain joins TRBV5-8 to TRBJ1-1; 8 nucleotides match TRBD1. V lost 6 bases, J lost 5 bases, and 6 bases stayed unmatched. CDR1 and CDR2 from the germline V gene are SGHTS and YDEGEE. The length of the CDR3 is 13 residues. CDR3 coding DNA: TGTGCCAGCACGCGAACAGGGGGGACTGAAGCTTTCTTT. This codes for CASTRTGGTEAFF. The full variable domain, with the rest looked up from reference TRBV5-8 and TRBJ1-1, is EAGVTQSPTHLIKTRGQQATLRCSPISGHTSVYWYQQALGLGLQFLLWYDEGEERNRGNFPPRFSGRQFPNYSSELNVNALELEDSALYLCASTRTGGTEAFFGQGTRLTVV.

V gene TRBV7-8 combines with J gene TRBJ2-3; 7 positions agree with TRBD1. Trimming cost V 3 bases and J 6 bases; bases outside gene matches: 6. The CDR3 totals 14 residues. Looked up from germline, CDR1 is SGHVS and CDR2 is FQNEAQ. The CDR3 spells CASSLGDSRDTQYF. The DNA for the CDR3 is TGTGCCAGCAGCTTGGGGGACAGTCGGGATACGCAGTATTTT. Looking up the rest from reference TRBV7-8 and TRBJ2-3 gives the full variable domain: GAGVSQSPRYKVAKRGQDVALRCDPISGHVSLFWYQQALGQGPEFLTYFQNEAQLDKSGLPSDRFFAERPEGSVSTLKIQRTQQEDSAVYLCASSLGDSRDTQYFGPGTRLTVL.

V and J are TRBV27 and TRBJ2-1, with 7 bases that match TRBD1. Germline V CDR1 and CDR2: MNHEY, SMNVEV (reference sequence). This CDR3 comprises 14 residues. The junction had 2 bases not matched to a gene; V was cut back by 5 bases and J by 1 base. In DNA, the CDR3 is TGTGCCAGCAGTCCGACAGGGTCCTACAATGAGCAGTTCTTC. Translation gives CASSPTGSYNEQFF.

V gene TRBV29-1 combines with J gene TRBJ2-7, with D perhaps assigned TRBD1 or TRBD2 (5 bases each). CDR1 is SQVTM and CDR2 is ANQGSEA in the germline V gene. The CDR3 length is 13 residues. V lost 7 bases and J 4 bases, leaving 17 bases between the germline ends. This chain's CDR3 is CSAGDAEGYEQYF. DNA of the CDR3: TGCAGCGCCGGGGACGCCGAGGGTTACGAGCAGTACTTC.

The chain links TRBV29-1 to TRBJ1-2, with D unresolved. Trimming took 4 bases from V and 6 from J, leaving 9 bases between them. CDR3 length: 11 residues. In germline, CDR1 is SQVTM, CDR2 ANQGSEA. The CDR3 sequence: CSVVFADGYTF. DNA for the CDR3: TGCAGCGTTGTTTTTGCTGATGGCTACACCTTC.

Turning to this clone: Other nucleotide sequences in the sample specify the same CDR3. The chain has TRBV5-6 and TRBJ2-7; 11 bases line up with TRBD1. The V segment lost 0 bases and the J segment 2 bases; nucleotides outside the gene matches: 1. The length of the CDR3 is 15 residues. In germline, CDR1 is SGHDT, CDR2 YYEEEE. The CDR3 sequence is CASSLGTGGTYEQYF. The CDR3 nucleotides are TGTGCCAGCAGCTTGGGGACAGGGGGCACCTACGAGCAGTACTTC.

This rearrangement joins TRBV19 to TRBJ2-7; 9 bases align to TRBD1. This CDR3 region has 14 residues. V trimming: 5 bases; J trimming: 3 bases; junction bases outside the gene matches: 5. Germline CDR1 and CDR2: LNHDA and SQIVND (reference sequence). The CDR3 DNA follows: TGTGCCAGTAGTTCTAGGACAGGGGACTACGAGCAGTACTTC. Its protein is CASSSRTGDYEQYF.

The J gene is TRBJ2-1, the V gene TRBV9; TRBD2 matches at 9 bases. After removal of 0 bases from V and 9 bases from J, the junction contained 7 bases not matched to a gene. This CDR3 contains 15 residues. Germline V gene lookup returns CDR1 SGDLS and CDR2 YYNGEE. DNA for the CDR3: TGTGCCAGCAGCGTAGAGGGGCGGGAGGGGGGTGAGCAGTTCTTC. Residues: CASSVEGREGGEQFF.

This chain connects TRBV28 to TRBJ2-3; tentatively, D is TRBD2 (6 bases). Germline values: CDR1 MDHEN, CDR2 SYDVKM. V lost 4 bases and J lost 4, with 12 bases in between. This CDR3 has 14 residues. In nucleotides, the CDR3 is TGTGCCAGCAGTTGGGGACTTGGCGCAGATACGCAGTATTTT. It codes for CASSWGLGADTQYF.

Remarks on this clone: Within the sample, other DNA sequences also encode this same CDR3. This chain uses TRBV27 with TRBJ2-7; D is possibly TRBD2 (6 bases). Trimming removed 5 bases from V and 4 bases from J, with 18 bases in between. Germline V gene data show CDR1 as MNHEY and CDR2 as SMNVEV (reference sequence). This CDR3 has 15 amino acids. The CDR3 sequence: CASSPLPEGAYEQYF. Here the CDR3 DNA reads TGTGCCAGCAGTCCCCTTCCGGAGGGTGCTTACGAGCAGTACTTC.

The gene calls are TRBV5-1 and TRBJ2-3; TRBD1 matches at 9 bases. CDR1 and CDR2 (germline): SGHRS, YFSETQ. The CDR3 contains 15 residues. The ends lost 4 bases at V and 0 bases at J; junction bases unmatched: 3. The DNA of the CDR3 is TGCGCCAGCAGCCGGGGACAGGGCAGCACAGATACGCAGTATTTT. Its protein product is CASSRGQGSTDTQYF.

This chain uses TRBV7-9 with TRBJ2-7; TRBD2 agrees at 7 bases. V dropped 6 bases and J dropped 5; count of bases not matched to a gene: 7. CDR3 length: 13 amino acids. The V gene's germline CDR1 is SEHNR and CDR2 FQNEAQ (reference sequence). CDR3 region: CASRPAGDHEQYF. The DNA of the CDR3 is TGTGCCAGCAGGCCCGCGGGAGATCACGAGCAGTACTTC. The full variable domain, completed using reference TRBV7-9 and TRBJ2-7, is DTGVSQNPRHKITKRGQNVTFRCDPISEHNRLYWYRQTLGQGPEFLTYFQNEAQLEKSRLLSDRFSAERPKGSFSTLEIQRTEQGDSAMYLCASRPAGDHEQYFGPGTRLTVT.

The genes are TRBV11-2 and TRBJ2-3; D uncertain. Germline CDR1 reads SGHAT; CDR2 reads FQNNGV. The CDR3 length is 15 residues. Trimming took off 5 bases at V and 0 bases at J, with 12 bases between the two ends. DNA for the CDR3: TGTGCCAGCAGCCATGAGGATCCTAGCACAGATACGCAGTATTTT. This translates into CASSHEDPSTDTQYF. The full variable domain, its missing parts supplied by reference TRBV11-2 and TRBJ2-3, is EAGVAQSPRYKIIEKRQSVAFWCNPISGHATLYWYQQILGQGPKLLIQFQNNGVVDDSQLPKDRFSAERLKGVDSTLKIQPAKLEDSAVYLCASSHEDPSTDTQYFGPGTRLTVL.